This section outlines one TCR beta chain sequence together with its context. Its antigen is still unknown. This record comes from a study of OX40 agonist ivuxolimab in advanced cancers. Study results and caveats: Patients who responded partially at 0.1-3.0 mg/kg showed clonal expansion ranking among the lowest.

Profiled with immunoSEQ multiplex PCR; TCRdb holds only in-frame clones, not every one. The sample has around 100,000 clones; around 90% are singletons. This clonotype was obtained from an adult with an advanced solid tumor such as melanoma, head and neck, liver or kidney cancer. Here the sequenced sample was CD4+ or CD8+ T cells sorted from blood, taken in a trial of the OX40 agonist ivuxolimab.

CDR3 nucleotides: TGCAGCGTTGACAGAACAGATACGCAGTATTTT. Translated: CSVDRTDTQYF. The chain links TRBV29-1 to TRBJ2-3; D uncertain. The CDR3 consists of 11 residues. Deletions cut 3 bases from V and 3 bases from J, with 4 bases between. Germline loops: CDR1 SQVTM, CDR2 ANQGSEA.